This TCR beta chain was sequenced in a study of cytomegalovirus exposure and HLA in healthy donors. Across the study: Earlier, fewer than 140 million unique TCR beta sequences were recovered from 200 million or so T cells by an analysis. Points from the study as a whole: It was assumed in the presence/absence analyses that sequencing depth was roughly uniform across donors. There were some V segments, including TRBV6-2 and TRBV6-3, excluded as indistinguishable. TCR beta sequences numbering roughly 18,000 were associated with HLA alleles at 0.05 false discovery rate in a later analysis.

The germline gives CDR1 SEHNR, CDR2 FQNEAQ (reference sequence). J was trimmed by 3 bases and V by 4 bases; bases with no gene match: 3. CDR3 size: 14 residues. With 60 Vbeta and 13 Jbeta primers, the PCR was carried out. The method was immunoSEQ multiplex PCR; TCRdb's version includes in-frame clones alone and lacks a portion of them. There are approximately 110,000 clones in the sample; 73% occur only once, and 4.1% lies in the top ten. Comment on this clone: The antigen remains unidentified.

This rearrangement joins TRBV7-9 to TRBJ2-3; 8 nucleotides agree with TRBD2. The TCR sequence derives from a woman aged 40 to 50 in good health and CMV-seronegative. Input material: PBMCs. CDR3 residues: CASSSERGTDTQYF. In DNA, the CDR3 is TGTGCCAGCAGCTCCGAGCGGGGGACAGATACGCAGTATTTT.